This entry lists 10 T cell receptor beta chains sequenced from one sample in a study of cytomegalovirus exposure and HLA in healthy donors. Researchers ran the PCR with 60 Vbeta and 13 Jbeta primers. Only in-frame clones appear in the TCRdb table, and some are missing; sequencing was by immunoSEQ multiplex PCR. The sample gives around 100,000 clones, about four fifths of which show up once; about 4.9% is in the top ten. Sequenced material: PBMCs. The source of these receptors is a man under 40 in good health and CMV-seropositive.

V gene TRBV7-6 combines with J gene TRBJ2-1, with 9 bases that match TRBD2. This CDR3 is 14 amino acids long. J gave up 8 bases and V 3 bases, and 5 bases lay outside the gene matches. Germline V gene data show CDR1 as SGHVS and CDR2 as FNYEAQ. CDR3 in amino acids: CASSFGLASHEQFF. DNA for the CDR3: TGTGCCAGCAGCTTTGGACTAGCGTCCCATGAGCAGTTCTTC.

The V and J genes are TRBV27 and TRBJ2-7; 8 positions match TRBD1. The junction had 14 bases not matched to a gene; V was cut back by 5 bases and J by 5 bases. Germline assignment: CDR1 MNHEY and CDR2 SMNVEV (reference sequence). The CDR3 contains 16 residues. The CDR3 region has the DNA TGTGCCAGCAGTAGTTTCGAGACAGGGGTCCTAGACGAGCAGTACTTC. Translating gives CASSSFETGVLDEQYF.

The chain recombines TRBV5-1 with TRBJ2-5; tentatively, D is TRBD1 (6 bases). The J call could be wrong; TRBJ2-7 is a better fit for the DNA end. Germline V CDR1 and CDR2: SGHRS, YFSETQ. This CDR3 is 14 amino acids long. The CDR3 nucleotides read TGCGCCAGCAGCCCAGGGGAGAGCTCCTACGAGCAGTACTTC. It specifies CASSPGESSYEQYF.

This sequence joins TRBV7-3 and TRBJ2-3; TRBD2 agrees at 11 bases. V lost 2 bases, J lost 4 bases, and 2 bases stayed unmatched. This CDR3 comprises 15 residues. Germline V gene lookup returns CDR1 SGHTA and CDR2 FQGTGA. The CDR3 sequence is CASSLVAGGPDTQYF. The CDR3 DNA reads TGTGCCAGCAGCTTAGTAGCGGGGGGGCCAGATACGCAGTATTTT.

The chain has TRBV9 and TRBJ2-3; D unclear. The CDR3 runs to 14 residues. CDR1 and CDR2 from the germline V gene are SGDLS and YYNGEE. The V end lost 1 base, the J end lost 2 bases, and 8 bases lay between the germline ends. As DNA, the CDR3 is TGTGCCAGCAGCGTAAACACCTTCACAGATACGCAGTATTTT. This encodes CASSVNTFTDTQYF. The full variable domain, completed using reference TRBV9 and TRBJ2-3, is DSGVTQTPKHLITATGQRVTLRCSPRSGDLSVYWYQQSLDQGLQFLIQYYNGEERAKGNILERFSAQQFPDLHSELNLSSLELGDSALYFCASSVNTFTDTQYFGPGTRLTVL.

The rearrangement joins TRBV6-6 to TRBJ2-5, with a weak D call TRBD1 (5 bases). This CDR3 has 16 amino acids. V lost 5 bases and J lost 0, with 16 bases in between. Germline assignment: CDR1 MNHNY and CDR2 SVGAGI (reference sequence). Here the CDR3 reads CASSPQTAKHQETQYF. In nucleotides, the CDR3 is TGTGCCAGCAGTCCCCAGACAGCTAAGCACCAAGAGACCCAGTACTTC.

This clone appeared a few times. This sequence joins TRBV5-5 and TRBJ1-1; D is unresolved. Looked up from germline, CDR1 is SGHKS and CDR2 is YYEKEE (reference sequence). The V and J ends lost 2 bases and 1 base respectively, with 9 bases between them. The length of the CDR3 is 14 residues. The DNA of the CDR3 is TGTGCCAGCAGCTTATACAGAACGAACACTGAAGCTTTCTTT. Amino acids: CASSLYRTNTEAFF.

The chain links TRBV30 to TRBJ2-7; 7 bases match TRBD1. The CDR3 has 16 amino acids. The germline gives CDR1 GTSNPN, CDR2 SVGIG (reference sequence). Germline trimming cut 3 bases from V and 0 bases from J; bases unmatched to any gene: 11. The CDR3 loop reads CAWSRSPDRSSYEQYF. The CDR3 DNA sequence: TGTGCCTGGAGCCGCAGTCCGGACAGGAGCTCCTACGAGCAGTACTTC.

The V and J genes are TRBV28 and TRBJ2-7, with a tentative D call TRBD2 (7 bases). With 5 bases removed from V and 4 bases from J, the gap between germline ends came to 12 bases. In germline, CDR1 is MDHEN, CDR2 SYDVKM. This CDR3 region has 13 residues. The CDR3, as DNA: TGTGCCAGCAGTGCCGGGGGGCTATACGAGCAGTACTTC. Translation: CASSAGGLYEQYF.

Here the CDR3 DNA reads TGCAGCGTTGTCGACAGGGGAGGGTTTGGCTACACCTTC. This translates into CSVVDRGGFGYTF. V and J are TRBV29-1 and TRBJ1-2, with 8 bases that match TRBD1. The CDR3 extends over 13 amino acids. CDR1 and CDR2 (germline): SQVTM, ANQGSEA. Trimming took 4 bases from V and 7 from J; bases not matched to a gene: 8.